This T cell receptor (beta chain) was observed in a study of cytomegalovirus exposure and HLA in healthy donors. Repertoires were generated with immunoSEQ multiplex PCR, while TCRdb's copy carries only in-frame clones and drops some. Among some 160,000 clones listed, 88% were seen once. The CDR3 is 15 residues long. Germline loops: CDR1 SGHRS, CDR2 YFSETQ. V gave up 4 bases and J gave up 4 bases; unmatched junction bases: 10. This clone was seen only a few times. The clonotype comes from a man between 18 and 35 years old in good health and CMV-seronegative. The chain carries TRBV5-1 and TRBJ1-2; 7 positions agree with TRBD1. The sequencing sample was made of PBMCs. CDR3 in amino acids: CASSLYQTGPYGYTF. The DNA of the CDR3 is TGCGCCAGCAGCCTTTACCAGACAGGGCCCTATGGCTACACCTTC.